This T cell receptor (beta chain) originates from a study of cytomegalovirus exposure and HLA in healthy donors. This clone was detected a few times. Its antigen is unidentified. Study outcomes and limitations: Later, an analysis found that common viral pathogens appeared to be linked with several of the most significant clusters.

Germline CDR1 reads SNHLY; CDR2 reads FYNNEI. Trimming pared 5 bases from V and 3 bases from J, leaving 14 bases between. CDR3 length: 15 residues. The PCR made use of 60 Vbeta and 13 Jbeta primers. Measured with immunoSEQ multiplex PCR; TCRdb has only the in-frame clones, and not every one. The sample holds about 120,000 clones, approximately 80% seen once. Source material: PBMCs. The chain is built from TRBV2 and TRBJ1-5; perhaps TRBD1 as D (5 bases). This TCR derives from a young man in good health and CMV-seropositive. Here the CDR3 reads CASSPRQGFNQPQHF. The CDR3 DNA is TGTGCCAGCAGTCCTAGGCAGGGATTCAATCAGCCCCAGCATTTT.